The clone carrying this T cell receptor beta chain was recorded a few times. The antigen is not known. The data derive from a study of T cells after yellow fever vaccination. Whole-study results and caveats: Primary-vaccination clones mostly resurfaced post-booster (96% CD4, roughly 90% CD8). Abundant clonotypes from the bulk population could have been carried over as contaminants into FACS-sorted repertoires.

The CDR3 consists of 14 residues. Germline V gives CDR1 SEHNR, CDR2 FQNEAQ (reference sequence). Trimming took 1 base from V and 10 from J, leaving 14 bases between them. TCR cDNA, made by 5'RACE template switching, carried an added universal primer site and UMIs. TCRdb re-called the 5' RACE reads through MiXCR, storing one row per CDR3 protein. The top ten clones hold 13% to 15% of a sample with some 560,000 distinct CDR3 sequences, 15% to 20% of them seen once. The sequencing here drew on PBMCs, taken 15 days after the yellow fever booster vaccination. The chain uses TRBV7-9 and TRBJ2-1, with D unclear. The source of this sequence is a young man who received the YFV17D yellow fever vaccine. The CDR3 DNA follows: TGTGCCAGCAGCTTAGGAAGGAAGGGATCCGAGCAGTTCTTC. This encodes CASSLGRKGSEQFF.